One sample yielded the 28 T cell receptor beta chains listed below, sequenced in a study of blood T cell repertoires in COVID-19. Profiling relied on immunoSEQ multiplex PCR, and the TCRdb table lists in-frame clones only, not all of them. Altogether hundreds of thousands of clones are present, approximately 87% being singletons, with the ten largest covering 6.2%. Input material: peripheral blood. These receptors all come from a man aged 55 to 69 who had recovered from COVID-19.

V and J are TRBV19 and TRBJ1-5; D gene uncertain. This CDR3 is built from 12 residues. Per the germline V gene, CDR1 is LNHDA and CDR2 is SQIVND (reference sequence). The germline V and J ends were trimmed by 3 bases and 6 bases, with 6 bases remaining between them. The CDR3, as DNA: TGTGCCAGTAGTATGAGGGCTCAGCCCCAGCATTTT. Protein product: CASSMRAQPQHF. The complete variable domain, with remaining parts taken from reference TRBV19 and TRBJ1-5, reads DGGITQSPKYLFRKEGQNVTLSCEQNLNHDAMYWYRQDPGQGLRLIYYSQIVNDFQKGDIAEGYSVSREKKESFPLTVTSAQKNPTAFYLCASSMRAQPQHFGDGTRLSIL.

This rearrangement joins TRBV5-1 to TRBJ2-3; 16 bases map to TRBD2. The CDR3 contains 17 residues. Trimming removed 4 bases from V and 4 bases from J; junction bases left unmatched: 6. Germline loops: CDR1 SGHRS, CDR2 YFSETQ. The CDR3 region is CASSAGTSGGAADTQYF. CDR3 coding DNA: TGCGCCAGCAGCGCCGGGACTAGCGGGGGGGCAGCAGATACGCAGTATTTT.

The chain combines TRBV5-1 with TRBJ1-3, with 8 bases matching TRBD1. The CDR3 consists of 14 residues. V lost 4 bases, J lost 2 bases, and 2 bases stayed unmatched. Germline CDR1 is SGHRS and CDR2 is YFSETQ. The CDR3 loop reads CASSPTGAGNTIYF. For the CDR3, the DNA is TGCGCCAGCAGCCCGACAGGGGCTGGAAACACCATATATTTT.

This clone was seen more than once but under ten times. At the DNA level, this CDR3 is encoded by other sequences in the same sample as well. The V gene is TRBV30, the J gene TRBJ2-7; D remains unclear. V was clipped by 5 bases and J by 2 bases, with 10 bases between them. In germline, CDR1 is GTSNPN, CDR2 SVGIG (reference sequence). This CDR3 is 12 amino acids long. The CDR3 region has the DNA TGTGCCTGGCGAGACTTTCCCTACGAGCAGTACTTC. Its translation is CAWRDFPYEQYF.

The chain links TRBV2 to TRBJ1-2, with 9 bases matching TRBD1. V was clipped by 7 bases and J by 0 bases; unmatched bases: 6. CDR1 and CDR2 from the germline V gene are SNHLY and FYNNEI. This CDR3 is built from 15 residues. For the CDR3, the DNA is TGTGCCAGCACCCCCGACAGGGGGGCTAACTATGGCTACACCTTC. Protein sequence: CASTPDRGANYGYTF.

In this sample, this clone turned up a few times. The gene calls are TRBV9 and TRBJ1-1; tentatively, D is TRBD1 (6 bases). Looked up from germline, CDR1 is SGDLS and CDR2 is YYNGEE. The CDR3 loop spans 15 amino acids. With 3 bases removed from V and 4 bases from J, the gap between germline ends came to 16 bases. The CDR3 nucleotides are TGTGCCAGCAGCGCTAACAGGGAGGGAGGCACTGAAGCTTTCTTT. This gives the protein CASSANREGGTEAFF.

A single count supports this clone. The CDR3 bases are TGTGCCAGCACCCCAGGGGGGTCCACGAACACCGGGGAGCTGTTTTTT. Protein: CASTPGGSTNTGELFF. This chain uses TRBV7-9 with TRBJ2-2; D is perhaps TRBD1 (7 bases). V lost 7 bases and J 0 bases, leaving 15 bases between the germline ends. The CDR3 length is 16 residues. The V gene's germline CDR1 is SEHNR and CDR2 FQNEAQ (reference sequence). Filled out from reference TRBV7-9 and TRBJ2-2, the complete variable domain reads DTGVSQNPRHKITKRGQNVTFRCDPISEHNRLYWYRQTLGQGPEFLTYFQNEAQLEKSRLLSDRFSAERPKGSFSTLEIQRTEQGDSAMYLCASTPGGSTNTGELFFGEGSRLTVL.

The V gene is TRBV6-5, the J gene TRBJ1-5, with a weak D call TRBD1 (5 bases). The germline V and J ends were trimmed by 6 bases and 9 bases, with 18 bases remaining between them. The CDR3 totals 14 residues. In germline, CDR1 is MNHEY, CDR2 SVGAGI. Here the CDR3 reads CASSFDTNGGPQHF. CDR3 nucleotides: TGTGCCAGCAGCTTCGACACTAACGGGGGGCCCCAGCATTTT.

This clone has only one observation. This sequence joins TRBV5-1 and TRBJ2-1; D is perhaps TRBD1 (6 bases). V was trimmed by 0 bases and J by 0 bases, leaving 10 bases between them. This CDR3 region has 16 residues. Germline-derived CDR1 and CDR2 are SGHRS and YFSETQ. DNA of the CDR3: TGCGCCAGCAGCTTGGGTCAGGGGAGCTCCTACAATGAGCAGTTCTTC. Its translation: CASSLGQGSSYNEQFF. The complete variable domain, with remaining parts taken from reference TRBV5-1 and TRBJ2-1, reads KAGVTQTPRYLIKTRGQQVTLSCSPISGHRSVSWYQQTPGQGLQFLFEYFSETQRNKGNFPGRFSGRQFSNSRSEMNVSTLELGDSALYLCASSLGQGSSYNEQFFGPGTRLTVL.

The CDR3 sequence is CASQAGGNQPQHF. CDR3 nucleotide sequence: TGTGCCAGCCAGGCGGGGGGAAATCAGCCCCAGCATTTT. This rearrangement joins TRBV12-3 or TRBV12-4 to TRBJ1-5; tentatively, D is TRBD1 (5 bases). This CDR3 comprises 13 residues. V was pared by 8 bases and J by 4 bases, with 12 bases between.

J is TRBJ1-4 and V is TRBV5-1; D gene ambiguous. Trimming stripped 0 bases from V and 6 bases from J, with 18 bases between. Looked up from germline, CDR1 is SGHRS and CDR2 is YFSETQ. The CDR3 extends over 17 amino acids. The CDR3 spells CASSLAGREGRDEKLFF. Written as DNA, the CDR3 is TGCGCCAGCAGCTTGGCTGGGCGGGAGGGAAGGGATGAAAAACTGTTTTTT.

The V gene is TRBV5-1, the J gene TRBJ2-5, with a tentative D call TRBD2 (6 bases). The V end lost 3 bases, the J end lost 5 bases, and 14 bases lay between the germline ends. The CDR3 runs to 14 residues. Germline V gene data show CDR1 as SGHRS and CDR2 as YFSETQ. The CDR3, as DNA: TGCGCCAGCAGCTCATCCGGGACTGTGGAGACCCAGTACTTC. It specifies CASSSSGTVETQYF.

The chain employs TRBV6-5 and TRBJ1-3; the D gene is possibly TRBD1 (5 bases). The V gene's germline CDR1 is MNHEY and CDR2 SVGAGI. V gave up 8 bases and J gave up 3 bases, with 11 bases separating them. This CDR3 is 13 amino acids long. The CDR3, as DNA: TGTGCCAGCTTCCTGCAGGGTGGAAACACCATATATTTT. Translated: CASFLQGGNTIYF.

In its sample, this clone was seen a few times. CDR3 coding DNA: TGTGCCAGCAGCCTTTCAGGGGGCTTCGGCTATGGCTACACCTTC. Amino acids: CASSLSGGFGYGYTF. The chain carries TRBV7-2 and TRBJ1-2; 8 bases line up with TRBD1. Germline V gene data show CDR1 as SGHTA and CDR2 as FQGNSA. The V segment lost 5 bases and the J segment 4 bases; nucleotides outside the gene matches: 9. This CDR3 is built from 15 residues.

The rearrangement joins TRBV24-1 to TRBJ1-2; the D gene is possibly TRBD1 (5 bases). V lost 12 bases and J lost 4, with 11 bases in between. The length of the CDR3 is 11 residues. CDR1 and CDR2 (germline): KGHDR, SFDVKD. CDR3 in DNA: TGTGCCTTCAGGGTTCCCTATGGCTACACCTTC. As protein: CAFRVPYGYTF.

There are a few counts of this clone. This chain links TRBV29-1 with TRBJ2-2; possibly TRBD2 for D (5 bases). Trimming pared 6 bases from V and 6 bases from J, leaving 8 bases between. In germline, CDR1 is SQVTM, CDR2 ANQGSEA. The CDR3 runs to 11 residues. The CDR3 protein is CSVWESGELFF. In nucleotides, the CDR3 is TGCAGCGTCTGGGAGTCCGGGGAGCTGTTTTTT.

J is TRBJ2-7 and V is TRBV2; tentatively, D is TRBD2 (5 bases). This CDR3 contains 17 residues. V shed 5 bases and J shed 2 bases, with 22 bases lying between them. CDR1 SNHLY and CDR2 FYNNEI come from the germline V gene. This CDR3 reads CASSSLGDRPTPYEQYF. As DNA, the CDR3 is TGTGCCAGCAGTTCACTAGGTGATCGGCCGACCCCCTACGAGCAGTACTTC. Full variable domain (missing parts from reference TRBV2 and TRBJ2-7): EPEVTQTPSHQVTQMGQEVILRCVPISNHLYFYWYRQILGQKVEFLVSFYNNEISEKSEIFDDQFSVERPDGSNFTLKIRSTKLEDSAMYFCASSSLGDRPTPYEQYFGPGTRLTVT.

This rearrangement joins TRBV4-1 to TRBJ2-7, with D uncertain. With 2 bases removed from V and 2 bases from J, the gap between germline ends came to 10 bases. CDR1 is MGHRA, CDR2 YSYEKL, per germline. This CDR3 comprises 14 residues. The CDR3 spells CASSQSSLTYEQYF. CDR3 bases: TGCGCCAGCAGCCAAAGTTCTCTAACCTACGAGCAGTACTTC.

The chain recombines TRBV5-1 with TRBJ2-1; TRBD1 agrees at 10 bases. The CDR3 runs to 15 residues. Germline values: CDR1 SGHRS, CDR2 YFSETQ. V was pared by 2 bases and J by 8 bases, with 7 bases of the junction left unmatched. As DNA, the CDR3 is TGCGCCAGCAGCTTAACGGGACAGGGGCCAGATGAGCAGTTCTTC. Protein product: CASSLTGQGPDEQFF.

The chain recombines TRBV28 with TRBJ2-3; 9 nucleotides line up with TRBD2. Germline trimming cut 5 bases from V and 0 bases from J; bases unmatched to any gene: 6. The CDR3 contains 16 residues. The V gene's germline CDR1 is MDHEN and CDR2 SYDVKM. The CDR3 coding sequence is TGTGCCAGCAGTATCCTAGCGGGGTCTAGCACAGATACGCAGTATTTT. Amino acids: CASSILAGSSTDTQYF.

V is TRBV5-1 and J is TRBJ2-7, with 7 bases lining up with TRBD2. The CDR3 extends over 12 amino acids. CDR1 SGHRS and CDR2 YFSETQ come from the germline V gene. Trimming removed 3 bases from V and 4 bases from J; junction bases left unmatched: 1. The CDR3 reads CASSSSGYEQYF. The CDR3 nucleotides read TGCGCCAGCAGCTCTAGCGGATACGAGCAGTACTTC.

This sequence joins TRBV7-9 and TRBJ1-4; weak D call: TRBD1 (6 bases). The CDR3 is made up of 15 amino acids. The V and J ends lost 5 bases and 2 bases respectively, with 12 bases between them. Germline V gene data show CDR1 as SEHNR and CDR2 as FQNEAQ (reference sequence). The CDR3 DNA reads as TGTGCCAGCAGCCCGCGGGGGGCGACTAATGAAAAACTGTTTTTT. Residues: CASSPRGATNEKLFF.

This rearrangement joins TRBV10-3 to TRBJ2-7; TRBD1 aligns across 8 bases. Trimming removed 2 bases from V and 4 bases from J; junction bases left unmatched: 4. The CDR3 length is 14 residues. The germline gives CDR1 ENHRY, CDR2 SYGVKD. The CDR3 DNA sequence: TGTGCCATCAGTGAGCCCGGGACAGGTTACGAGCAGTACTTC. Protein sequence: CAISEPGTGYEQYF.

The chain has TRBV6-6 and TRBJ2-7; D is perhaps TRBD2 (6 bases). In germline, CDR1 is MNHNY, CDR2 SVGAGI (reference sequence). The CDR3 is made up of 13 amino acids. The V end was cut by 7 bases, the J end by 0 bases, with 10 bases between. DNA of the CDR3: TGTGCCAGCACTAGCGAGAGCTCCTACGAGCAGTACTTC. Its translation: CASTSESSYEQYF.

The chain links TRBV5-5 to TRBJ2-7; D perhaps matches TRBD2 (7 bases). This CDR3 is 16 amino acids long. The V and J ends lost 4 bases and 2 bases respectively, with 19 bases between them. Germline V gene sequence: CDR1 SGHKS, CDR2 YYEKEE (reference sequence). CDR3 sequence (DNA): TGTGCCAGCAGCCGGAGGGAAGGGGGGACTACCTACGAGCAGTACTTC. Translation gives CASSRREGGTTYEQYF.

V and J are TRBV28 and TRBJ1-4, with D tentatively TRBD1 (5 bases). Germline CDR1 MDHEN, CDR2 SYDVKM. The V end was cut by 5 bases, the J end by 8 bases, with 18 bases between. The CDR3 extends over 15 amino acids. The DNA for the CDR3 is TGTGCCAGCAGTCTCGGAGGGGCTTGGGGGGAAAAACTGTTTTTT. This sequence encodes CASSLGGAWGEKLFF.

The count of this clone is one. This chain uses TRBV27 with TRBJ1-5; D unclear. This CDR3 region has 13 residues. Germline V lookup: CDR1 MNHEY, CDR2 SMNVEV (reference sequence). The ends were cut back, 6 bases at V and 4 bases at J, with 10 bases in the middle. This CDR3 reads CASSDNGNQPQHF. CDR3 DNA: TGTGCCAGCAGCGACAATGGAAATCAGCCCCAGCATTTT.

The rearrangement joins TRBV6-5 to TRBJ2-7, with a tentative D call TRBD2 (5 bases). The germline V gene encodes CDR1 MNHEY and CDR2 SVGAGI. The CDR3 runs 12 residues. The V end lost 6 bases, the J end lost 2 bases, and 8 bases lay between the germline ends. CDR3 amino acids: CASSPGAYEQYF. The CDR3 DNA reads TGTGCCAGCAGCCCCGGGGCCTACGAGCAGTACTTC.